This T cell receptor (beta chain) came from a study of a mutant IDH1 vaccine in newly diagnosed glioma. Looking at the study overall: Sex among treated patients split about 60% male, about 38% female; mean age was around 40 years. Scheduled at week 35, visit V12 preceded visit V13, held at week 47. Patients were pretreated with radiotherapy, temozolomide, or both, mostly both. Study findings and constraints: Pseudoprogression showed no apparent link to changes in top peripheral T cell clonotypes.

Time point: week 47, end of study. The investigators gave 300 ug of mutant IDH1 20-mer peptide in each vaccine dose, together with topical imiquimod. To note about this clone: The antigen is not known.

Using immunoSEQ multiplex PCR, the repertoire was profiled, and TCRdb retains in-frame clones only, with some absent. Of about 56,000 clones detected, roughly 87% appear once; the ten largest clones hold approximately 3.4%. Trimming pared 0 bases from V and 1 base from J, leaving 10 bases between. CDR1 and CDR2 (germline): MNHNY, SVGAGI (reference sequence). The CDR3 is 16 residues long. The origin of this receptor is a woman between 50 and 59 years old with glioma. The rearrangement joins TRBV6-6 to TRBJ1-5; D gene unclear. The sample was PBMCs, taken from a glioma patient whose treatment included an IDH1 peptide vaccine. CDR3 coding DNA: TGTGCCAGCAGTTACTCCCCTGGTGGGAGCAATCAGCCCCAGCATTTT. It translates to CASSYSPGGSNQPQHF.